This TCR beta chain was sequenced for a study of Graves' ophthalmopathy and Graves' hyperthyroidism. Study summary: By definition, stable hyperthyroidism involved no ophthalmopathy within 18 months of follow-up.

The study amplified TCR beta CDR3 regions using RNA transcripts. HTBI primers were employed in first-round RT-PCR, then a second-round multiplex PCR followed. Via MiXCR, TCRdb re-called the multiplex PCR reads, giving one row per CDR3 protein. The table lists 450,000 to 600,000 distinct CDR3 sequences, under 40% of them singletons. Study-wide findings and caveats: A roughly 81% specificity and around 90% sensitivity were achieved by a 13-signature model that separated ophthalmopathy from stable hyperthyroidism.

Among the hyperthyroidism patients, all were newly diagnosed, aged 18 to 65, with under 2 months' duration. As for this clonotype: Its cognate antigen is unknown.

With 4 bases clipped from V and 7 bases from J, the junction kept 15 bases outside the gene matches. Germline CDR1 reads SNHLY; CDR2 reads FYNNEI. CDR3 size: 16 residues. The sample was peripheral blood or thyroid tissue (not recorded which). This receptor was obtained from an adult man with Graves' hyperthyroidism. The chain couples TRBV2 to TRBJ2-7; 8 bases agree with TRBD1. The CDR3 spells CASSAYRGESTGEQYF. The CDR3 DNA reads TGTGCCAGCAGTGCGTACAGGGGGGAAAGCACCGGGGAGCAGTACTTC.